In its sample, the clone carrying this TCR beta chain was seen many times. Its matching antigen is unknown. This sample's time point: newly diagnosed GD, antithyroid drugs for less than 3 months. PBMCs were the source of the RNA used for TCR sequencing. This entry belongs to a study of regulatory T cells in long-lasting Graves disease. Study in general: Recently diagnosed Graves' patients had received antithyroid drugs for under 3 months.

V shed 3 bases and J shed 2 bases, with 11 bases lying between them. The germline CDR1 and CDR2 sequences are KGHDR and SFDVKD. The CDR3 has 15 residues. Study outcomes and limitations: Whereas more than 950 public clonotypes were shared by new patients, persistent patients shared more, at a few thousand.

Investigators prepared the TCR beta libraries by applying iRepertoire HTBI primers and Arm-PCR of CDR3 regions. TCRdb independently ran MiXCR on the multiplex PCR reads; one entry per CDR3 protein. This table holds over 350,000 distinct CDR3 sequences, 15% found once. The data also belong to a second study, concerning T cells in Graves' hyperthyroidism and ophthalmopathy.

The material sequenced was peripheral blood mononuclear cells (PBMCs), taken at new diagnosis, from a patient treated with antithyroid drugs. The chain has TRBV24-1 and TRBJ2-3; D uncertain. The receptor's source is a woman aged 40 to 55 with Graves disease. DNA for the CDR3: TGTGCCACCAGTGATCCCCAAACGTACACAGATACGCAGTATTTT. This gives the protein CATSDPQTYTDTQYF.